This T cell receptor (beta chain) was retrieved from a study of lung T cells in sarcoidosis with Löfgren's syndrome. Study findings and constraints: Multiple Löfgren's syndrome patients reportedly shared TRAV12-1 and TRBV2 CDR3 motifs, suggesting public CD4+ TCRs.

This clonotype has ten or more counts. The target antigen is unknown. MiXCR, applied by TCRdb to the reads, yields one record per CDR3 protein. There are just under 20,000 distinct CDR3 sequences in the sample; roughly 20% occur only once, and approximately 4% lies in the top ten. CDR3 length: 13 amino acids. Germline assignment: CDR1 KGHSH and CDR2 LQKENI. V shed 3 bases and J 1 base; nucleotides not matched to a gene: 0. The TCR sequence derives from a human donor with sarcoidosis (Löfgren's syndrome or another form), or a control subject (not recorded which). V is TRBV18 and J is TRBJ2-7, with TRBD1 matching 7 bases. The material sequenced was CD4+ T cells from PBMCs. This chain's CDR3 is CASSPGQSYEQYF. For the CDR3, the DNA is TGTGCCAGCTCACCGGGACAGTCCTACGAGCAGTACTTC.